This entry describes one TCR beta chain. The sample comes from a study of blood T cell repertoires in COVID-19. Study background: Acute and convalescent COVID-19 samples came from the United States, Italy and Spain. Sample material is recorded as cDNA or gDNA derived from T cells, B-cell-depleted T cells, or PBMCs.

The CDR3 covers 14 residues. Germline CDR1 MDHEN, CDR2 SYDVKM. Unmatched junction bases numbered 12, after V lost 5 bases and J lost 11 bases. As handled by the study authors: Reference gene primer amplification yielded estimated nucleated cell counts. Here immunoSEQ multiplex PCR was the method, and the copy in TCRdb shows in-frame clones only, minus some. V and J calls and clone size are those listed in that table; D and trimming were worked out from the DNA. The sample has fewer than 400,000 clones; around four fifths are singletons. Sequenced: peripheral blood. The TCR comes from a man aged 25 to 40 with active or convalescent COVID-19. This chain joins TRBV28 and TRBJ1-1; 9 bases are shared with TRBD1. The CDR3 loop is CASSTRTGVIKAFF. CDR3 DNA: TGTGCCAGCAGTACAAGGACAGGGGTAATAAAGGCTTTCTTT.